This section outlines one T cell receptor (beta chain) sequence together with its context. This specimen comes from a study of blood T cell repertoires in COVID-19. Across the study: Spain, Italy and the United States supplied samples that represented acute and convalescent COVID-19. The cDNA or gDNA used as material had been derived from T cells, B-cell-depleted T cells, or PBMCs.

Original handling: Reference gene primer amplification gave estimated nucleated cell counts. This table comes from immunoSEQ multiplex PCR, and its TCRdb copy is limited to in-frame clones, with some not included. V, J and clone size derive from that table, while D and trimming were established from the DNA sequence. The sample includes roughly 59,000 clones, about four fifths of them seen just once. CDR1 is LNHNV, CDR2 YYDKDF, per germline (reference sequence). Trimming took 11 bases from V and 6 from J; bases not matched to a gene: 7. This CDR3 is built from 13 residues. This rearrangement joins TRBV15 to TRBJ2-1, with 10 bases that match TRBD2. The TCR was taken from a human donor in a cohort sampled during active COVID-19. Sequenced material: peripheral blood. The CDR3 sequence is CASSLAGVNEQFF. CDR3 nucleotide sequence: TGTGCCTCCTCGCTAGCGGGGGTCAATGAGCAGTTCTTC.